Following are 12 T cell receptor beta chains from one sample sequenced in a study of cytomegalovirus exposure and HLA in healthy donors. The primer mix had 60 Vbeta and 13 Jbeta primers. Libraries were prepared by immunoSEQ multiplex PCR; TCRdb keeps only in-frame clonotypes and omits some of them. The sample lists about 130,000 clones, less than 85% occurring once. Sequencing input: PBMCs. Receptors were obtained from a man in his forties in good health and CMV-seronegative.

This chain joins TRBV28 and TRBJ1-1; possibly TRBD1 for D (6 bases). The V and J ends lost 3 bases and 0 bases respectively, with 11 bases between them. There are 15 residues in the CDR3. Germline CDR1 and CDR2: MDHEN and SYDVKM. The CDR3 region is CASSLGSGVNTEAFF. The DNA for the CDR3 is TGTGCCAGCAGTTTGGGGTCAGGGGTGAACACTGAAGCTTTCTTT.

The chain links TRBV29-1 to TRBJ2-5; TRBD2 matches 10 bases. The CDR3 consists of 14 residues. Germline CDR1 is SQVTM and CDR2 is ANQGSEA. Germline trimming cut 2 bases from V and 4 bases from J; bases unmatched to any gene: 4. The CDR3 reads CSVEIRLAGETQYF. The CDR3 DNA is TGCAGCGTTGAAATCCGACTAGCGGGAGAGACCCAGTACTTC.

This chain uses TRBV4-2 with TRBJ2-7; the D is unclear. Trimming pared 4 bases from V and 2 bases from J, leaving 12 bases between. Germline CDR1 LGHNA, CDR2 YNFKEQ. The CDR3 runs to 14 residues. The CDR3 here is CASSREQYTYEQYF. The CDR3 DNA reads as TGTGCCAGCAGCCGCGAGCAATATACCTACGAGCAGTACTTC.

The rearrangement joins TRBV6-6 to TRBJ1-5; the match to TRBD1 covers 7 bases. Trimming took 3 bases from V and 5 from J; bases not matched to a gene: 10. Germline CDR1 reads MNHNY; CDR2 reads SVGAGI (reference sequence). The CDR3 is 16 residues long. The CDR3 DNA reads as TGTGCCAGCAGTTATTCTCGCGGGACAGCTGATCAGCCCCAGCATTTT. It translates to CASSYSRGTADQPQHF.

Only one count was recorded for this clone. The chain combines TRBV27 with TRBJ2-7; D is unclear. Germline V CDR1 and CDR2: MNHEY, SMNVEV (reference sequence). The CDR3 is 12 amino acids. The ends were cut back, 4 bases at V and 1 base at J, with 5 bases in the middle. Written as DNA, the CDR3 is TGTGCCAGCAGTTCCGGGTCCTACGAGCAGTACTTC. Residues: CASSSGSYEQYF.

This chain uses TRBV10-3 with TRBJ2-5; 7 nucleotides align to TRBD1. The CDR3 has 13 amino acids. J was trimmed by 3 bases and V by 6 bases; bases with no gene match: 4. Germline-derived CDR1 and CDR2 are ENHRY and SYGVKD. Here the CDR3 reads CAISRDSEETQYF. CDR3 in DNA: TGTGCCATCAGCCGGGACAGCGAAGAGACCCAGTACTTC.

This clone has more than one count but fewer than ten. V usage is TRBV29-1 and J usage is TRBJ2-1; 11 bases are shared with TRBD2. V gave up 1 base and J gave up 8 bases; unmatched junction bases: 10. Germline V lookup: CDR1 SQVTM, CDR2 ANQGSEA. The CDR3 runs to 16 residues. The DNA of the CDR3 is TGCAGCGTTGAAGGCCCCCTAGCGGGAGGAGGAGATGAGCAGTTCTTC. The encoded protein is CSVEGPLAGGGDEQFF.

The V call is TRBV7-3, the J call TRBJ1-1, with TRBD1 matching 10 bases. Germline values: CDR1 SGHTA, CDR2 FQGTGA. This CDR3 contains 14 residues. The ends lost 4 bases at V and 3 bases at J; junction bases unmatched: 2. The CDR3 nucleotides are TGTGCCAGCAGCTCCGACAGGGGGCACACTGAAGCTTTCTTT. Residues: CASSSDRGHTEAFF. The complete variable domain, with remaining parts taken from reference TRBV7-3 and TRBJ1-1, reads GAGVSQTPSNKVTEKGKYVELRCDPISGHTALYWYRQSLGQGPEFLIYFQGTGAADDSGLPNDRFFAVRPEGSVSTLKIQRTERGDSAVYLCASSSDRGHTEAFFGQGTRLTVV.

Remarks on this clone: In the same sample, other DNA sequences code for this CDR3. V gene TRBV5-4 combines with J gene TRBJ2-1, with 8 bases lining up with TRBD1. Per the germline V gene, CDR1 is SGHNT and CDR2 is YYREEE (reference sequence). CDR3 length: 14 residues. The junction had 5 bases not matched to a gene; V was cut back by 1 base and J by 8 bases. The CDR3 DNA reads TGTGCCAGCAGCTTGAACCAGGGGGCCTATGAGCAGTTCTTC. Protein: CASSLNQGAYEQFF.

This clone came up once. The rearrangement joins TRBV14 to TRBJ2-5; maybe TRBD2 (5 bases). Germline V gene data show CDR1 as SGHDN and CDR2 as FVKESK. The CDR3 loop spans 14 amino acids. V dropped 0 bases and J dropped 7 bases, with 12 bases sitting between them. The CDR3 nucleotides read TGTGCCAGCAGCCAAGACAGATTAAGCGGGACCCAGTACTTC. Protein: CASSQDRLSGTQYF.

In DNA, the CDR3 is TGCGCCAGCAGCTTGGCCGTAAGACAGGGGGCCTCCTACGAGCAGTACTTC. It yields the protein CASSLAVRQGASYEQYF. The rearrangement links TRBV5-1 to TRBJ2-7; TRBD1 agrees at 10 bases. The CDR3 sequence is 17 residues long. Germline V CDR1 and CDR2: SGHRS, YFSETQ. Losses at the gene ends were 0 bases for V and 0 bases for J; bases not matched to a gene: 6.

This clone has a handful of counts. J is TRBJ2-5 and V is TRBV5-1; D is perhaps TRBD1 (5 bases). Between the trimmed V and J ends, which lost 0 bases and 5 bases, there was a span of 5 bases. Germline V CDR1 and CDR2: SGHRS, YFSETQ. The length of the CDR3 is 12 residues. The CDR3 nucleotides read TGCGCCAGCAGCTTGGAGGGGGAGACCCAGTACTTC. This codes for CASSLEGETQYF.